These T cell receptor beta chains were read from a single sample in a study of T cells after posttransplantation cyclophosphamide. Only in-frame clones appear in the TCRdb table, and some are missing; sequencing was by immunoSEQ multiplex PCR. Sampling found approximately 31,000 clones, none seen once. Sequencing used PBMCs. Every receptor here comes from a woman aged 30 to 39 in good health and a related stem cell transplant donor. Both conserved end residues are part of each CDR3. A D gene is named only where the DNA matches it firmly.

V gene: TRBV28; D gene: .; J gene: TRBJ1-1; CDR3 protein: CASSLPQENTEAFF
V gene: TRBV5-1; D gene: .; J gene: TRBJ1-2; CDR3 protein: CASSMDTARGGYTF
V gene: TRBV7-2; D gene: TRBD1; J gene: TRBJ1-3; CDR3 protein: CASSVDRGRGNTIYF
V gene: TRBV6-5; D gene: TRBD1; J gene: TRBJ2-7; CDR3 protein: CASSQTDRGHEQYF
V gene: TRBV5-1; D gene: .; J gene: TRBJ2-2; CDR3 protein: CASSLDGALDTGELFF
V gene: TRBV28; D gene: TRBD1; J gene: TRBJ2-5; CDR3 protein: CASRPGDREAETQYF
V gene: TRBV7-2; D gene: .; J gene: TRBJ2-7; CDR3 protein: CASSPEKGSFDPYEQYF
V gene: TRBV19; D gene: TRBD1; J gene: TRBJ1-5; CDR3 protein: CASSMGWTGYSNQPQHF
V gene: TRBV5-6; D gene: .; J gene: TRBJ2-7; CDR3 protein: CASSLARNPYEQYF
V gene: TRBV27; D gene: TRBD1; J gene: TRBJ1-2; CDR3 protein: CASRPWTGTYGYTF
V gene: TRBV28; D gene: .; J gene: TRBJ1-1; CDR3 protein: CASSFGGVIEAFF
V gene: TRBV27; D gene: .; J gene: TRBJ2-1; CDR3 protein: CASSYLAGSRNEQFF
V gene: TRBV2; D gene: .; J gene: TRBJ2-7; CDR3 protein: CASSLGVGGAGYEQYF
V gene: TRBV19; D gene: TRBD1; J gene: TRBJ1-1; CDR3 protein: CASSTPSTGEGTEAFF
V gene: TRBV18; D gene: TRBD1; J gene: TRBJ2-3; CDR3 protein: CASSRGQASTDTQYF
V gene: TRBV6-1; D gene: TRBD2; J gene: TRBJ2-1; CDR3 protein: CATLAVAGSLEQFF
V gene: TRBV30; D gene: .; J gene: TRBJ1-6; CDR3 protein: CAWSVSPQKYNSPLHF
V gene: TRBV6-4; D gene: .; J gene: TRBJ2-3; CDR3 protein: CASSPSAGISDTQYF
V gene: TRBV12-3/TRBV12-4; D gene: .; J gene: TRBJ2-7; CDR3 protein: CASSRSTGNEQYF
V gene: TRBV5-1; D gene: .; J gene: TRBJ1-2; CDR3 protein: CASSLGEYRYTF
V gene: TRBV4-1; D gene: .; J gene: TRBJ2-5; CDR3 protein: CASSQDLEETQYF
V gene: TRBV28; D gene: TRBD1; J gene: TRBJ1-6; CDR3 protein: CASTSTDRGRRSPLHF
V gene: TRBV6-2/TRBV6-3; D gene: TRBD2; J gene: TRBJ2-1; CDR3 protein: CASTLGLGWSEQFF
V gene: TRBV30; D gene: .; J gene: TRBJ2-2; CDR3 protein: CAWSHTWRVQDTGELFF
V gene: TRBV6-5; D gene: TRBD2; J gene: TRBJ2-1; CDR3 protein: CASRFGGDEFF
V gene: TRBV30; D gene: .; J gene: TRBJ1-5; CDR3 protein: CAWSLGSNQPQHF
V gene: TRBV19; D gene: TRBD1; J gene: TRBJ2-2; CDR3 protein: CASSKGTGTTGELFF
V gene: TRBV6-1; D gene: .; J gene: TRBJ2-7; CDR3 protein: CASSEDVRRDEQYF
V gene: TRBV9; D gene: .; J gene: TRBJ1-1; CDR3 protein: CASSVGGGEAFF
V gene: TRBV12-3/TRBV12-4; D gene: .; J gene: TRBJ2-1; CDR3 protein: CASSPNNNLKSEQFF